The rows below give T cell receptor beta chains drawn from one sample of a study of T cell changes during pregnancy in multiple sclerosis. Some clones are missing from TCRdb's copy, which holds only in-frame ones; the method was immunoSEQ multiplex PCR. The sample holds about 100,000 clones, 80% to 95% seen once. Sequences were derived from peripheral blood, sampled after pregnancy. The receptors were gathered from a female donor with multiple sclerosis, enrolled in a pregnancy study. Each CDR3 is given with its conserved first and last residue. Each record gives: D gene, J gene, V gene, clone size, CDR3 DNA, CDR3 protein. A D gene is named only where the DNA matches it firmly. Clone size is stated in some rows and not others, as once, few, many or a class when expanded.

>.|TRBJ2-7|TRBV7-8|.
TGTGCCAGCAGTTCGGCCGGGACAAGGGCTACGTACTCGTACTTC
CASSSAGTRATYSYF
>TRBD1|TRBJ1-3|TRBV5-4|.
TGTGCCAGCAGCTTCGGGACAGGGGTCGGCTCTGGAAACACCATATATTTT
CASSFGTGVGSGNTIYF
>TRBD2|TRBJ2-7|TRBV11-2|.
TGTGCCAGCAGCTCGGTCGTCCATAGCGGGAGTGACGAGCAGTACTTC
CASSSVVHSGSDEQYF
>.|TRBJ1-2|TRBV7-2|.
TGTGCCAGCAACTTAGGGTTGACAGCCAACACCTTC
CASNLGLTANTF
>TRBD1|TRBJ1-5|TRBV7-2|.
TGTGCCAGCAGCTTACAGACAGGGAGCCAGCCCCAGCATTTT
CASSLQTGSQPQHF
>.|TRBJ1-4|TRBV28|.
TGTGCCAGCAATAAGGGGACTGCAACTAATGAAAAACTGTTTTTT
CASNKGTATNEKLFF
>.|TRBJ2-1|TRBV7-8|.
TGTGCCAGCAGCTTAGCTCCCCGGGACTCCTACAATGAGCAGTTCTTC
CASSLAPRDSYNEQFF
>.|TRBJ1-2|TRBV9|.
TGTGCCAGCAGCGTAGGTCAGGAGGGCTATGGCTACACCTTC
CASSVGQEGYGYTF
>TRBD2|TRBJ2-3|TRBV18|once
TGTGCCAGCTCACCATTGGGACCGAGACTAGCGGGAGGGCCATTCACAGATACGCAGTATTTT
CASSPLGPRLAGGPFTDTQYF
>.|TRBJ2-1|TRBV6-5|.
TGTGCCAGCAGTCCGGGACTCACATACAATGAGCAGTTCTTC
CASSPGLTYNEQFF
>.|TRBJ1-1|TRBV10-3|.
TGTGCCATCAGTGAAGGGGTTTCGGAAGCTTTCTTT
CAISEGVSEAFF
>TRBD1|TRBJ1-2|TRBV30|.
TGTGCCTGGTCAAACAGGGGATTATACTATGGCTACACCTTC
CAWSNRGLYYGYTF
>TRBD1|TRBJ1-5|TRBV19|.
TGTGCCAGTAGTACACCCGGGACAGCCTATCATCAGCCCCAGCATTTT
CASSTPGTAYHQPQHF
>.|TRBJ2-3|TRBV20-1|once
TGCAGTGCTAGATTATTCGATACGCAGTATTTT
CSARLFDTQYF
>.|TRBJ1-1|TRBV7-2|.
TGTGCCAGCAGCTTGGGACAGAACACTGAAGCTTTCTTT
CASSLGQNTEAFF
>TRBD1|TRBJ2-2|TRBV28|.
TGTGCCAGCAGCAGGACAGGGGGCAGCGGGGAGCTGTTTTTT
CASSRTGGSGELFF
>.|TRBJ1-2|TRBV28|.
TGTGCCAGCAGTTTCCAGGGGAACTATGGCTACACCTTC
CASSFQGNYGYTF
>.|TRBJ1-1|TRBV5-1|.
TGCGCCAGCAGCTTGGCTGTGGATGGAGGGAGGACTGAAGCTTTCTTT
CASSLAVDGGRTEAFF
>.|TRBJ1-6|TRBV11-3|once
TGTGCCAGCAGCTTGGTCGGTGTTGAAGGGAGGCATTCACCCCTCCACTTT
CASSLVGVEGRHSPLHF
>.|TRBJ1-2|TRBV29-1|.
TGCAGCGTTGCAGTGGGACAAAATAACTATGGCTACACCTTC
CSVAVGQNNYGYTF
>.|TRBJ2-7|TRBV15|once
TGTGCCACCAGCAGAGATCTTACAGGAGCCTACGAGCAGTACTTC
CATSRDLTGAYEQYF
>.|TRBJ2-7|TRBV6-1|.
TGTGCCAGCAGTGAAAACAGGGTACCCTACGAGCAGTACTTC
CASSENRVPYEQYF
>TRBD1|TRBJ1-2|TRBV27|.
TGTGCCAGCAGTTTAGCCCCTCCCCGGGACAGTAACTATGGCTACACCTTC
CASSLAPPRDSNYGYTF
>.|TRBJ2-2|TRBV7-2|.
TGTGCCAGCAGCGAATACAGGACCGGGGAGCTGTTTTTT
CASSEYRTGELFF
>.|TRBJ1-6|TRBV9|.
TGTGCCAGCAGCGTCTATGACGAGGGTTCACCCCTCCACTTT
CASSVYDEGSPLHF
>TRBD2|TRBJ2-7|TRBV30|.
TGTGCCTGGAGCTTCCGGACTAGCGGGAGGGCCAGGGTGTACGAGCAGTACTTC
CAWSFRTSGRARVYEQYF
>TRBD1|TRBJ1-2|TRBV18|.
TGTGCCAGCTCACCTACGGACAGGGGGAATGGCTACACCTTC
CASSPTDRGNGYTF
>.|TRBJ1-1|TRBV6-1|.
TGTGCCAGCATACTTAGGGGCGACATGAACACTGAAGCTTTCTTT
CASILRGDMNTEAFF
>TRBD1|TRBJ2-1|TRBV18|.
TGTGCCAGCTCACCAATAGGGACAGGATACAATGAGCAGTTCTTC
CASSPIGTGYNEQFF
>.|TRBJ2-7|TRBV23-1|.
TGCGCCAGCAGTCAAGGGCCTTCCAGTCACGAGCAGTACTTC
CASSQGPSSHEQYF
>.|TRBJ2-7|TRBV11-2|.
TGTGCCAGCAGCTTAGGTTTACTGTCTGACGAGCAGTACTTC
CASSLGLLSDEQYF
>TRBD1|TRBJ1-2|TRBV5-8|.
TGTGCCAGCAGCAGCTCCGGGACAGGGGGATGGCCCTATGGCTACACCTTC
CASSSSGTGGWPYGYTF
>.|TRBJ1-1|TRBV6-4|.
TGTGCCAGCAGTGAGGAGGGTGGCACTGAAGCTTTCTTT
CASSEEGGTEAFF
>.|TRBJ2-7|TRBV4-1|few
TGCGCCAGCAGCCAACCCTCAAATCCGGGTTACGAGCAGTACTTC
CASSQPSNPGYEQYF
>.|TRBJ1-1|TRBV5-1|.
TGCGCCAGCAGCTTGGTAGGGGGTGGGAACACTGAAGCTTTCTTT
CASSLVGGGNTEAFF
>.|TRBJ1-2|TRBV6-1|.
TGTGCCAGCAGTTCGCAAACATACCTCCTAGCAGGCTACACCTTC
CASSSQTYLLAGYTF
>.|TRBJ1-2|TRBV9|.
TGTGCCAGCAGCCCGAGAGGGACAAACTATGGCTACACCTTC
CASSPRGTNYGYTF
>TRBD2|TRBJ2-1|TRBV7-9|.
TGTGCCAGCAGCCCCAACCTATTGGGGACTAGCGGGGGGGCGGCTGAGCAGTTCTTC
CASSPNLLGTSGGAAEQFF
>.|TRBJ1-2|TRBV2|.
TGTGCCAGCAGTGAAGCGAGGAACTATGGCTACACCTTC
CASSEARNYGYTF
>.|TRBJ1-2|TRBV27|.
TGTGCCAGCAGTTTCACGGGGAGCAGGGGCTACACCTTC
CASSFTGSRGYTF
>TRBD1|TRBJ2-7|TRBV7-3|.
TGTGCCAGCAGCTTAGCCCCTGGGACAGACTACGAGCAGTACTTC
CASSLAPGTDYEQYF
>TRBD2|TRBJ2-7|TRBV27|.
TGTGCCAGCAGTTTCTCCCGTCGAGCGGGGGGCTACGAGCAGTACTTC
CASSFSRRAGGYEQYF
>TRBD1|TRBJ2-5|TRBV18|.
TGTGCCAGCTCAAGCTCCGGGACAGGGTTAAGGGAGACCCAGTACTTC
CASSSSGTGLRETQYF
>TRBD1|TRBJ1-2|TRBV27|.
TGTGCCAGCAGTGGGCGGACAGGGAACTATGGCTACACCTTC
CASSGRTGNYGYTF
>.|TRBJ2-7|TRBV19|.
TGTGCCAGTCGGGGCTCCTACGAGCAGTACTTC
CASRGSYEQYF
>TRBD2|TRBJ2-1|TRBV10-3|once
TGTGCCATCAGTGCGGGGACTAGCGGGGGCCGGGAGTTCTTC
CAISAGTSGGREFF
>.|TRBJ2-1|TRBV4-2|.
TGTGCCAGCAGCGCCCGGGACTCCACCTACAATGAGCAGTTCTTC
CASSARDSTYNEQFF
>.|TRBJ1-1|TRBV29-1|once
TGCAGCGTTGATAATTACAGGGATCTGAACACTGAAGCTTTCTTT
CSVDNYRDLNTEAFF
>TRBD1|TRBJ2-3|TRBV9|.
TGTGCCAGCAGCGTTTTCGACAGGGCCCACACAGATACGCAGTATTTT
CASSVFDRAHTDTQYF
>TRBD1|TRBJ2-3|TRBV11-2|.
TGTGCCAGCAGCTCCTCGGGACAGCTGGATAGCACAGATACGCAGTATTTT
CASSSSGQLDSTDTQYF
>.|TRBJ2-7|TRBV5-1|.
TGCGCCAGCAGCTTGACAGGGATGCTGTACGAGCAGTACTTC
CASSLTGMLYEQYF
>.|TRBJ2-1|TRBV25-1|.
TGTGCCAGCAGCCGACAAAGTGAGCAGTTCTTC
CASSRQSEQFF
>TRBD2|TRBJ2-5|TRBV4-1|.
TGCGCCAGCAGCCAAGTCCTACTAGCGGGAGGCGGGGAGACCCAGTACTTC
CASSQVLLAGGGETQYF
>.|TRBJ2-3|TRBV6-4|.
TGTGCCAGCAGTAAAAGCGCTAGCACAGATACGCAGTATTTT
CASSKSASTDTQYF
>TRBD1|TRBJ1-5|TRBV18|.
TGTGCCAGCTCACCAACACAGGGGAGTAAAGGCAATCAGCCCCAGCATTTT
CASSPTQGSKGNQPQHF
>TRBD1|TRBJ1-5|TRBV19|few
TGTGCCAGTAACGGACAGGCCCTCGGCAATCAGCCCCAGCATTTT
CASNGQALGNQPQHF
>.|TRBJ1-1|TRBV6-1|.
TGTGCCAGCAGTGAAGGGCTCGGAGTTGCTTTCTTT
CASSEGLGVAFF
>.|TRBJ1-2|TRBV9|.
TGTGCCAGCAGCGTCTCCGGGGAACATCTCTATGGCTACACCTTC
CASSVSGEHLYGYTF
>.|TRBJ2-1|TRBV5-1|once
TGCGCCAGCAGCTTGGGTGGGCAGAACCTCTACAATGAGCAGTTCTTC
CASSLGGQNLYNEQFF
>.|TRBJ2-2|TRBV27|few
TGTGCCAGCAGTCCCCTCACCGGGGAGCTGTTTTTT
CASSPLTGELFF